Each of the 13 T cell receptor beta chains below was sequenced from the same sample in a study of blood T cell repertoires in COVID-19. The method was immunoSEQ multiplex PCR; TCRdb's version includes in-frame clones alone and lacks a portion of them. This sample carries over 55,000 clones, 80% to 90% of them seen once, and the ten largest clones take under 9.5%. Sequenced sample: peripheral blood. These receptors all come from a man in his forties or fifties with active COVID-19.

The J gene is TRBJ1-6, the V gene TRBV7-2; a possible D gene is TRBD1 (6 bases). CDR1 is SGHTA and CDR2 is FQGNSA in the germline V gene. V was clipped by 4 bases and J by 6 bases, with 13 bases between them. This CDR3 contains 15 residues. CDR3 residues: CASSSTGWGNSPLHF. CDR3 bases: TGTGCCAGCAGCTCAACAGGGTGGGGTAATTCACCCCTCCACTTT.

The chain carries TRBV29-1 and TRBJ2-3, with a weak D call TRBD1 (6 bases). This CDR3 region has 12 residues. The V end was cut by 3 bases, the J end by 5 bases, with 9 bases between. From germline, CDR1 is SQVTM and CDR2 ANQGSEA. CDR3: CSVDQGLDTQYF. CDR3 sequence (DNA): TGCAGCGTTGACCAGGGGCTAGATACGCAGTATTTT.

The chain is built from TRBV4-2 and TRBJ1-5; maybe TRBD1 (6 bases). The CDR3 has 15 amino acids. Germline V gene lookup returns CDR1 LGHNA and CDR2 YNFKEQ. Trimming removed 1 base at V and 5 bases at J, with 12 bases between. The CDR3: CASSQGADSHQPQHF. DNA of the CDR3: TGTGCCAGCAGCCAAGGGGCGGACAGTCATCAGCCCCAGCATTTT.

The V call is TRBV4-3, the J call TRBJ2-3; 9 bases agree with TRBD2. V lost 0 bases, J lost 5 bases, and 9 bases stayed unmatched. CDR1 is LGHNA, CDR2 YSLEER, per germline. This CDR3 has 17 residues. DNA for the CDR3: TGCGCCAGCAGCCAAGAGAGAAGCGGGGGGCCAGGAGATACGCAGTATTTT. Encoded protein: CASSQERSGGPGDTQYF.

The chain combines TRBV10-2 with TRBJ1-3; tentatively, D is TRBD1 (6 bases). Trimming removed 10 bases at V and 4 bases at J, with 14 bases between. From germline, CDR1 is WSHSY and CDR2 SAAADI. This CDR3 is built from 13 residues. CDR3 sequence reads: CATLQGLGNTIYF. As DNA, the CDR3 is TGCGCCACCCTTCAGGGGCTCGGAAACACCATATATTTT.

The rearrangement links TRBV24-1 to TRBJ1-2; the D is unclear. CDR1 KGHDR and CDR2 SFDVKD come from the germline V gene. The V end lost 5 bases, the J end lost 2 bases, and 8 bases lay between the germline ends. The CDR3 is 13 amino acids. Here the CDR3 DNA reads TGTGCCACCAGTGTGAACAGAAACTATGGCTACACCTTC. Its translation is CATSVNRNYGYTF.

The chain couples TRBV24-1 to TRBJ1-5; 8 bases map to TRBD1. The CDR3 consists of 16 residues. V lost 4 bases to trimming and J lost 4 bases; unmatched junction nucleotides: 8. The germline gives CDR1 KGHDR, CDR2 SFDVKD. CDR3 DNA sequence: TGTGCCACCAGTGAGGCCGGGACAGGTCGGAATCAGCCCCAGCATTTT. Its translation is CATSEAGTGRNQPQHF.

This clone appeared a few times. The chain carries TRBV20-1 and TRBJ2-7; possibly TRBD2 for D (5 bases). CDR1 is DFQATT and CDR2 is SNEGSKA in the germline V gene (reference sequence). Between the trimmed V and J ends, which lost 3 bases and 5 bases, there was a span of 8 bases. The CDR3 runs to 11 residues. The CDR3 spells CSASGINEQYF. For the CDR3, the DNA is TGCAGTGCTAGCGGGATAAACGAGCAGTACTTC.

V is TRBV7-9 and J is TRBJ2-5; 11 bases agree with TRBD1. V was clipped by 7 bases and J by 1 base; unmatched bases: 5. Germline V gives CDR1 SEHNR, CDR2 FQNEAQ (reference sequence). The length of the CDR3 is 15 residues. The CDR3 here is CASTRTGGFQETQYF. CDR3 nucleotides: TGTGCCAGCACCCGGACAGGGGGCTTCCAAGAGACCCAGTACTTC. The whole variable domain, filled in from reference TRBV7-9 and TRBJ2-5, reads DTGVSQNPRHKITKRGQNVTFRCDPISEHNRLYWYRQTLGQGPEFLTYFQNEAQLEKSRLLSDRFSAERPKGSFSTLEIQRTEQGDSAMYLCASTRTGGFQETQYFGPGTRLLVL.

In its sample, this clone was seen once. The CDR3 here is CASSREWQGTDNEQFF. The CDR3 coding sequence is TGTGCCAGCAGCCGCGAGTGGCAGGGGACCGACAATGAGCAGTTCTTC. V and J are TRBV7-8 and TRBJ2-1; D might be TRBD1 (6 bases). The ends were cut back, 5 bases at V and 5 bases at J, with 19 bases in the middle. Per the germline V gene, CDR1 is SGHVS and CDR2 is FQNEAQ. This CDR3 is 16 amino acids long.

V and J are TRBV5-4 and TRBJ2-7, with a tentative D call TRBD1 (7 bases). The CDR3 extends over 14 amino acids. From germline, CDR1 is SGHNT and CDR2 YYREEE (reference sequence). V gave up 4 bases and J gave up 4 bases, with 15 bases separating them. The CDR3 sequence is CASSPPGGSYEQYF. The CDR3 nucleotides are TGTGCCAGCAGCCCCCCAGGGGGGTCGTACGAGCAGTACTTC.

In nucleotides, the CDR3 is TGTGCCAGCAGTTTGCCGGGAGGGCCAGATACGCAGTATTTT. Protein product: CASSLPGGPDTQYF. The J gene is TRBJ2-3, the V gene TRBV27; the match to TRBD2 covers 8 bases. CDR1 and CDR2 (germline): MNHEY, SMNVEV (reference sequence). With 3 bases clipped from V and 4 bases from J, the junction kept 3 bases outside the gene matches. This CDR3 contains 14 residues.

The J gene is TRBJ2-7, the V gene TRBV6-5; tentatively, D is TRBD1 (5 bases). Trimming left V 5 bases short and J 2 bases short, with 13 bases between. The CDR3 has 14 residues. CDR1 and CDR2 from the germline V gene are MNHEY and SVGAGI. For the CDR3, the DNA is TGTGCCAGCAGTCTTGAGATAGGGGCCTACGAGCAGTACTTC. It encodes CASSLEIGAYEQYF.